This T cell receptor beta chain was found in a study of blood T cell repertoires in COVID-19. Across the whole study: T cells, B-cell-depleted T cells, or PBMCs supplied cDNA or gDNA.

Here immunoSEQ multiplex PCR was the method, and the copy in TCRdb shows in-frame clones only, minus some. The data contain 200,000 to 300,000 clones, roughly four fifths of them singletons. The CDR3 totals 15 residues. V was cut by 5 bases and J by 2 bases, with 16 bases left in between. The germline gives CDR1 MNHEY, CDR2 SMNVEV (reference sequence). The J gene is TRBJ2-7, the V gene TRBV27; tentatively, D is TRBD1 (5 bases). The source of this sequence is a woman aged 55 to 70 with active or convalescent COVID-19. Sequencing was carried out using peripheral blood. The CDR3 loop reads CASSPTGRDTYEQYF. CDR3 DNA sequence: TGTGCCAGCAGTCCCACAGGCAGGGATACCTACGAGCAGTACTTC.